The 11 T cell receptor beta chains reported below all come from one sample, sequenced in a study of T cell responses to AZD1222 COVID-19 vaccine. Measured with immunoSEQ multiplex PCR; TCRdb has only the in-frame clones, and not every one. Among roughly 160,000 clones, roughly 93% were seen once, and the ten largest hold roughly 0.9%. The input for sequencing was peripheral blood, taken on day 0 of AZD1222 vaccination. The receptors here all came from an adult in good health.

This clone was observed a few times. The chain has TRBV5-6 and TRBJ1-2, with TRBD1 matching 7 bases. CDR1 is SGHDT, CDR2 YYEEEE, per germline. Trimming removed 5 bases from V and 4 bases from J; junction bases left unmatched: 8. The CDR3 is 14 residues long. The CDR3 bases are TGTGCCAGCAGACAATCCGGGACAGCCTATGGCTACACCTTC. Its protein is CASRQSGTAYGYTF.

The V call is TRBV12-3 or TRBV12-4, the J call TRBJ1-2, with D perhaps TRBD1 (5 bases). Trimming removed 4 bases at V and 5 bases at J, with 8 bases between. CDR3 size: 12 residues. As DNA, the CDR3 is TGTGCCAGCAGTTCGGGACCGTATGGCTACACCTTC. Its translation is CASSSGPYGYTF.

This chain uses TRBV5-1 with TRBJ1-5, with 7 bases fitting TRBD1. The CDR3 covers 14 residues. CDR1 is SGHRS and CDR2 is YFSETQ in the germline V gene. J was trimmed by 3 bases and V by 4 bases; bases with no gene match: 4. The chain's CDR3 is CASSPDRANQPQHF. CDR3 in DNA: TGCGCCAGCAGCCCCGACAGGGCCAATCAGCCCCAGCATTTT.

The V call is TRBV3-1 (or the pseudogene TRBV3-2), the J call TRBJ2-5; 11 bases line up with TRBD1. The CDR3 covers 14 residues. With V trimmed by 5 bases and J by 4 bases, 3 bases remained unmatched. Germline CDR1 LGHDT, CDR2 YNNKEL (reference sequence). The CDR3 loop is CASSSGQGGETQYF. CDR3 DNA sequence: TGTGCCAGCAGCTCGGGACAGGGGGGAGAGACCCAGTACTTC.

The count of this clone is one. The V and J genes are TRBV3-1 (or the pseudogene TRBV3-2) and TRBJ1-5; D is ambiguous. Germline loops: CDR1 LGHDT, CDR2 YNNKEL (reference sequence). The ends were cut back, 4 bases at V and 7 bases at J, with 8 bases in the middle. There are 12 residues in the CDR3. The CDR3 spells CASSLHGQPQHF. The CDR3 coding sequence is TGTGCCAGCAGCCTGCACGGACAGCCCCAGCATTTT.

This chain uses TRBV7-2 with TRBJ1-5; D unresolved. Per the germline V gene, CDR1 is SGHTA and CDR2 is FQGNSA. Trimming stripped 5 bases from V and 1 base from J, with 9 bases between. The CDR3 has 14 residues. This CDR3 is CASSPGVSNQPQHF. In DNA form, the CDR3 reads TGTGCCAGCAGCCCCGGGGTGAGCAATCAGCCCCAGCATTTT.

The V call is TRBV10-3, the J call TRBJ1-5, with 8 bases aligning to TRBD1. Germline CDR1 is ENHRY and CDR2 is SYGVKD. V shed 11 bases and J 2 bases; nucleotides not matched to a gene: 2. The CDR3 totals 12 residues. The CDR3 here is CAATGGNQPQHF. The CDR3 region has the DNA TGTGCCGCGACAGGGGGCAATCAGCCCCAGCATTTT.

The V and J genes are TRBV6-5 and TRBJ1-5; no definite D call. Germline CDR1 is MNHEY and CDR2 is SVGAGI. This CDR3 has 15 residues. V was pared by 1 base and J by 0 bases, with 7 bases between. CDR3 amino acids: CASSYFLDSNQPQHF. The CDR3 DNA follows: TGTGCCAGCAGTTACTTTCTGGATAGCAATCAGCCCCAGCATTTT.

The genes are TRBV9 and TRBJ1-1; no definite D call. The CDR3 has 14 amino acids. Germline CDR1 and CDR2: SGDLS and YYNGEE. Trimming stripped 3 bases from V and 7 bases from J, with 16 bases between. The CDR3, as DNA: TGTGCCAGCAGCGGCCAGTATGACTCCGTTGAAGCTTTCTTT. Translated, it gives CASSGQYDSVEAFF.

This chain joins TRBV2 and TRBJ1-5; D not certain. Per germline, CDR1 SNHLY and CDR2 FYNNEI. The CDR3 loop spans 14 amino acids. V was pared by 6 bases and J by 6 bases, with 15 bases between. The CDR3 sequence: CASREVTDAQPQHF. The CDR3 DNA is TGTGCCAGCAGGGAGGTAACAGACGCTCAGCCCCAGCATTTT.

The chain combines TRBV18 with TRBJ2-1, with D perhaps TRBD1 or TRBD2 (6 bases each). The CDR3 sequence is 14 residues long. V dropped 3 bases and J dropped 5 bases, with 11 bases sitting between them. In germline, CDR1 is KGHSH, CDR2 LQKENI. CDR3 nucleotide sequence: TGTGCCAGCTCACCGGTGGGGGGCGACAATGAGCAGTTCTTC. Translating it yields CASSPVGGDNEQFF.